This T cell receptor (beta chain) was sequenced in a study of post-analysis software for immune sequencing data. Study context: Some patients lacked subtype; others had relapsing-remitting, secondary progressive or progressive-relapsing disease. Study findings and constraints: When the samples were clustered directly with F measure, those that had been prepared in the same batch showed strong co-clustering. With TRBV5-6, TRBV5-1 and TRBV20-1 included, 4 to 6 TRBV segments were more frequent in patients than in controls. For normalized Chao1 diversity, multiple sclerosis patients scored significantly lower than controls did.

Trimming pared 8 bases from V and 9 bases from J, leaving 5 bases between. Germline CDR1 reads MGHRA; CDR2 reads YSYEKL. CDR3 length: 8 residues. Prepared TCR beta cDNA libraries contained unique molecular identifiers. Starting from about 1 to 10 million T cells, the study yielded 460,000 or so cDNA molecules. TCRdb analysed the PCR reads with MiXCR anew, one entry per CDR3 protein. The sample gives a few hundred thousand distinct CDR3 sequences, around a third of which show up once; around 6% is in the top ten. Within the sample, this clonotype is large. Its antigen is as yet unknown. The chain uses TRBV4-1 and TRBJ2-7; D remains unclear. Material: blood. This clonotype originated in a girl aged 2-17 years with multiple sclerosis. The chain's CDR3 is CASLWQYF. Here the CDR3 DNA reads TGCGCCAGCCTGTGGCAGTACTTC.